These 21 T cell receptor beta chains originate from one sample sequenced in a study of graft-versus-host responses after intestinal transplantation. Assay: immunoSEQ multiplex PCR; the TCRdb copy retains only in-frame clones and omits some. The data contain over 10,000 clones, around three quarters of them seen just once; the ten biggest clones take up 4% to 5.5%. Processed graft tissue released its intraepithelial and lamina propria lymphocytes. The sample consisted of ileum tissue, taken about 140 days after intestinal transplantation. The receptors stem from a human patient who received an intestinal transplant, so some T cells may come from the graft donor.

This chain connects TRBV9 to TRBJ1-3; the D gene is possibly TRBD1 (5 bases). The germline V gene has CDR1 SGDLS and CDR2 YYNGEE. The CDR3 is 17 residues long. V was trimmed by 0 bases and J by 10 bases, leaving 23 bases between them. In DNA form, the CDR3 reads TGTGCCAGCAGCGTAGAACCAGGGCTTCGTACGAGTGGAACCATATATTTT. This codes for CASSVEPGLRTSGTIYF.

This clone was seen a single time. The chain recombines TRBV20-1 with TRBJ1-1; no reliable D call. Germline V gene data show CDR1 as DFQATT and CDR2 as SNEGSKA (reference sequence). CDR3 length: 11 amino acids. V was shortened by 3 bases and J by 2 bases, with 4 bases between the two germline ends. The CDR3 here is CSASTNTEAFF. The CDR3 bases are TGCAGTGCTAGCACTAACACTGAAGCTTTCTTT.

The chain is built from TRBV4-3 and TRBJ2-7, with 8 bases lining up with TRBD2. The V segment lost 0 bases and the J segment 2 bases; nucleotides outside the gene matches: 15. The CDR3 has 19 amino acids. Germline CDR1 LGHNA, CDR2 YSLEER. The CDR3 spells CASSQEIRTASGPAYEQYF. CDR3 bases: TGCGCCAGCAGCCAAGAAATCCGGACAGCTAGCGGGCCAGCCTACGAGCAGTACTTC.

This clone showed up just once. CDR3 amino acids: CASSLGSSTLSGSTDTQYF. The CDR3 bases are TGTGCCAGCAGCTTAGGGTCCAGTACCCTTAGCGGGAGCACAGATACGCAGTATTTT. V gene TRBV7-9 combines with J gene TRBJ2-3; 7 bases are shared with TRBD2. The CDR3 sequence is 19 residues long. Germline V gene data show CDR1 as SEHNR and CDR2 as FQNEAQ (reference sequence). V trimming: 1 base; J trimming: 0 bases; junction bases outside the gene matches: 13. The full variable domain, in which reference TRBV7-9 and TRBJ2-3 provide the parts outside the CDR3, is DTGVSQNPRHKITKRGQNVTFRCDPISEHNRLYWYRQTLGQGPEFLTYFQNEAQLEKSRLLSDRFSAERPKGSFSTLEIQRTEQGDSAMYLCASSLGSSTLSGSTDTQYFGPGTRLTVL.

The V gene is TRBV19, the J gene TRBJ1-1; possible D gene TRBD1, 5 bases. The CDR3 extends over 14 amino acids. Germline-derived CDR1 and CDR2 are LNHDA and SQIVND (reference sequence). V was pared by 7 bases and J by 6 bases, with 18 bases between. The CDR3 DNA sequence: TGTGCCAGTACTATTTCATGGGGGGATCCTGAAGCTTTCTTT. Residues: CASTISWGDPEAFF.

The chain uses TRBV6-7 and TRBJ2-7; D is unresolved. TRBV6-7 is sorted into the ORF group, with uncertain function. V dropped 2 bases and J dropped 6 bases, with 23 bases sitting between them. This CDR3 has 17 residues. CDR3: CASSYPDWKAPPGEQYF. The CDR3 nucleotides are TGTGCCAGCAGTTACCCCGACTGGAAGGCACCTCCGGGCGAGCAGTACTTC.

A few counts support this clone. The chain joins TRBV19 to TRBJ1-5; 9 bases map to TRBD1. CDR1 LNHDA and CDR2 SQIVND come from the germline V gene (reference sequence). CDR3 length equals 15 residues. Trimming cost V 1 base and J 2 bases; bases outside gene matches: 0. The CDR3 loop reads CASSIGTGGNQPQHF. CDR3 coding DNA: TGTGCCAGTAGTATAGGGACAGGGGGCAATCAGCCCCAGCATTTT.

The gene calls are TRBV6-1 and TRBJ1-2; no definite D call. The CDR3 totals 17 residues. Germline V gene sequence: CDR1 MNHNS, CDR2 SASEGT. V lost 3 bases, J lost 4 bases, and 21 bases lay in between. This chain's CDR3 is CASSEVEAGSDLYGYTF. CDR3 bases: TGTGCCAGCAGTGAGGTCGAGGCGGGGTCGGACCTCTATGGCTACACCTTC.

This chain joins TRBV7-9 and TRBJ2-1, with a tentative D call TRBD1 (6 bases). V dropped 3 bases and J dropped 6 bases, with 6 bases sitting between them. Germline V lookup: CDR1 SEHNR, CDR2 FQNEAQ (reference sequence). The CDR3 spans 12 residues. This CDR3 is CASSLGANEQFF. DNA of the CDR3: TGTGCCAGCAGCTTGGGGGCCAATGAGCAGTTCTTC.

The V and J genes are TRBV18 and TRBJ1-1; the D gene is possibly TRBD1 (6 bases). There are 16 residues in the CDR3. V dropped 3 bases and J dropped 0 bases, with 14 bases sitting between them. Germline V gene data show CDR1 as KGHSH and CDR2 as LQKENI. The CDR3 DNA reads TGTGCCAGCTCACCCCTCGACAGGCCGATGAACACTGAAGCTTTCTTT. Translated: CASSPLDRPMNTEAFF.

The chain combines TRBV6-5 with TRBJ2-3; no reliable D call. This CDR3 is built from 15 residues. CDR1 and CDR2 from the germline V gene are MNHEY and SVGAGI. Deletions cut 6 bases from V and 4 bases from J, with 17 bases between. The CDR3 reads CASSPPGGAPDTQYF. CDR3 sequence (DNA): TGTGCCAGCAGCCCCCCTGGCGGAGCCCCAGATACGCAGTATTTT.

This chain's CDR3 is CASKGLGGGRTGELFF. The CDR3 bases are TGTGCCAGTAAAGGCCTCGGCGGAGGGCGGACCGGGGAGCTGTTTTTT. J is TRBJ2-2 and V is TRBV19; a weak D match, TRBD2 (6 bases). CDR3 length: 16 residues. Trimming stripped 7 bases from V and 5 bases from J, with 20 bases between. The germline gives CDR1 LNHDA, CDR2 SQIVND (reference sequence).

The J gene is TRBJ2-6, the V gene TRBV1; TRBD2, as called in the table, went unchecked against the DNA. TRBV1 is described as a pseudogene. CDR3 size: 18 residues. The CDR3 loop is CTSSSEGLCTSRANVLTF. The CDR3 DNA reads TGCACCAGCAGCTCGGAGGGTTTGTGCACAAGTCGGGCCAACGTCCTGACTTTC.

This chain joins TRBV6-1 and TRBJ1-1; 9 nucleotides match TRBD1. Germline V CDR1 and CDR2: MNHNS, SASEGT. V shed 4 bases and J 11 bases; nucleotides not matched to a gene: 8. The CDR3 contains 13 residues. CDR3 sequence: CASSVTGGPRAFF. CDR3 coding DNA: TGTGCCAGCAGTGTCACAGGGGGCCCTCGGGCTTTCTTT.

The chain couples TRBV28 to TRBJ2-2, with 9 nucleotides matching TRBD1. Germline values: CDR1 MDHEN, CDR2 SYDVKM. There are 14 residues in the CDR3. After removal of 5 bases from V and 6 bases from J, the junction contained 4 bases not matched to a gene. CDR3 loop: CASSPGQGPGELFF. The CDR3 region has the DNA TGTGCCAGCAGTCCGGGACAGGGTCCCGGGGAGCTGTTTTTT.

The chain recombines TRBV6-4 with TRBJ2-3, with D possibly TRBD2 on 6 matching bases. Germline V lookup: CDR1 MRHNA, CDR2 SNTAGT. This CDR3 is 13 amino acids long. V lost 5 bases and J lost 0, with 6 bases in between. The CDR3 spells CASSSGSTDTQYF. DNA for the CDR3: TGTGCCAGCAGTAGCGGGAGCACAGATACGCAGTATTTT.

The gene calls are TRBV27 and TRBJ2-3, with D perhaps matching TRBD2 (6 bases). The CDR3 totals 15 residues. Per the germline V gene, CDR1 is MNHEY and CDR2 is SMNVEV (reference sequence). V gave up 7 bases and J gave up 3 bases, with 17 bases separating them. The CDR3 spells CASKVRSRGTDTQYF. The DNA of the CDR3 is TGTGCCAGCAAAGTGAGGTCCCGGGGGACAGATACGCAGTATTTT.

The chain combines TRBV4-3 with TRBJ2-7, with 8 positions matching TRBD1. Germline assignment: CDR1 LGHNA and CDR2 YSLEER. V was pared by 1 base and J by 4 bases, with 6 bases of the junction left unmatched. The CDR3 runs to 15 residues. The CDR3 protein is CASSQVSHRGYEQYF. CDR3 nucleotides: TGCGCCAGCAGCCAAGTCAGTCACAGGGGGTACGAGCAGTACTTC.

The chain uses TRBV6-5 and TRBJ1-4, with D tentatively TRBD1 (5 bases). Trimming removed 8 bases from V and 8 bases from J, with 15 bases in between. This CDR3 region has 13 residues. Looked up from germline, CDR1 is MNHEY and CDR2 is SVGAGI. The CDR3 region is CASRGDSLEKLFF. In DNA, the CDR3 is TGTGCCAGCCGGGGGGACTCTTTGGAAAAACTGTTTTTT.

The chain has TRBV2 and TRBJ2-1; 8 bases fit TRBD2. Per germline, CDR1 SNHLY and CDR2 FYNNEI. V shed 8 bases and J 10 bases; nucleotides not matched to a gene: 10. There are 13 residues in the CDR3. As DNA, the CDR3 is TGTGCCAGCGCGGGACTAGGGTTTGGGGAGCAGTTCTTC. Its translation: CASAGLGFGEQFF. Full variable domain (outside the CDR3, taken from reference TRBV2 and TRBJ2-1): EPEVTQTPSHQVTQMGQEVILRCVPISNHLYFYWYRQILGQKVEFLVSFYNNEISEKSEIFDDQFSVERPDGSNFTLKIRSTKLEDSAMYFCASAGLGFGEQFFGPGTRLTVL.

The rearrangement links TRBV5-6 to TRBJ1-2, with D uncertain. The CDR3 extends over 13 amino acids. The germline V gene has CDR1 SGHDT and CDR2 YYEEEE. V was shortened by 2 bases and J by 1 base, with 6 bases between the two germline ends. CDR3 sequence: CASSFWSNYGYTF. The CDR3 nucleotides read TGTGCCAGCAGCTTCTGGAGTAACTATGGCTACACCTTC.